Shown below are 5 T cell receptor beta chains from a single sample sequenced in a study of response to subunit inactivated influenza vaccine. A single record per CDR3 protein comes from TCRdb applying MiXCR to the RT-PCR reads. The table shows more than 500,000 distinct CDR3 sequences, with approximately 11% occurring only once. This sample also appeared in a second study, on T cells expressing NK-cell markers. That report notes: As the method of synthesis, 5'RACE template switching with UMIs yielded TCR beta cDNA.

The sequenced sample was PBMCs from blood, obtained on the day of vaccination. These receptors originate from a man in his fifties who received an inactivated influenza vaccine.

The sample holds many counts of this clonotype. The gene calls are TRBV3-1 and TRBJ1-4; D is ambiguous. This CDR3 contains 12 residues. Germline V gene lookup returns CDR1 LGHDT and CDR2 YNNKEL (reference sequence). V was cut by 3 bases and J by 8 bases, with 7 bases left in between. The CDR3 here is CASSHRSEKLFF. The CDR3 nucleotides read TGTGCCAGCAGCCACCGGAGCGAAAAACTGTTTTTT.

Concerning this clonotype: Being one base from a much bigger clone, this may be a read error. The V call is TRBV7-6, the J call TRBJ2-6; D not certain. The germline V gene has CDR1 SGHVS and CDR2 FNYEAQ. V lost 2 bases to trimming and J lost 1 base, with 6 bases between them. The CDR3 extends over 15 amino acids. This CDR3 is CASSLLASGANVLTF. The CDR3 DNA is TGTGCCAGCAGCTTATTGGCTTCTGGGGCCAACGTCCTGACTTTC.

This chain connects TRBV28 to TRBJ2-2; D not resolved. From germline, CDR1 is MDHEN and CDR2 SYDVKM. V was cut by 6 bases and J by 6 bases, with 8 bases left in between. This CDR3 has 12 amino acids. Here the CDR3 reads CASRWKPGELFF. CDR3 coding DNA: TGTGCCAGCAGATGGAAGCCCGGGGAGCTGTTTTTT.

The sample holds a few counts of this clonotype. The chain uses TRBV11-2 and TRBJ2-3; 7 bases agree with TRBD2. CDR3 length: 15 residues. In germline, CDR1 is SGHAT, CDR2 FQNNGV. Trimming cost V 5 bases and J 3 bases; bases outside gene matches: 8. CDR3 nucleotides: TGTGCCAGCAGCCCGCGCGGGGGACCAACAGATACGCAGTATTTT. Its protein is CASSPRGGPTDTQYF.

V usage is TRBV4-2 and J usage is TRBJ2-1; 9 bases agree with TRBD2. CDR1 and CDR2 from the germline V gene are LGHNA and YNFKEQ. J lost 4 bases, V lost 0 bases, and 4 bases had no gene match. CDR3 length: 16 residues. DNA for the CDR3: TGTGCCAGCAGCCAAGACTTTAGCGGGGGTTACAATGAGCAGTTCTTC. Its protein is CASSQDFSGGYNEQFF.